Listed below are T cell receptor beta chains from one sample, sequenced in a study of T cell repertoires in cytomegalovirus infection. These receptors lack a known antigen. TCRdb processed the reads anew with MiXCR; each CDR3 protein has one entry. The table has fewer than 1,000,000 distinct CDR3 sequences, approximately 31% seen once; the top ten hold around 15%. The specimen comprised cultured CD8+ T cells from PBMCs, sampled from culture after CMV antigen stimulation. Receptors were obtained from a human donor in good health (CMV status not recorded). Some clones in this sample may be carry-over from other donors' samples. The CDR3 runs from the conserved cysteine through the conserved F or W. Each record gives: V gene, clone size, J gene, D gene, CDR3 protein, CDR3 DNA. D genes are given only for firm matches. Clone size is stated in some rows and not others, as once, few, many or a class when expanded.

TRBV12-3/TRBV12-4	many	TRBJ1-4	NA	CASSPRDSTWYSGKLFF	TGTGCCAGCAGTCCTAGGGACTCCACTTGGTACAGTGGAAAACTGTTTTTT
TRBV20-1	few	TRBJ2-3	TRBD2	CSAPSTGGPTDTQYF	TGCAGTGCCCCTTCGACGGGGGGTCCCACAGATACGCAGTATTTT
TRBV4-1	NA	TRBJ1-1	NA	CASSRGQIPEAFF	TGCGCCAGCAGCCGCGGACAGATCCCTGAAGCTTTCTTT
TRBV19	many	TRBJ1-1	NA	CASSDWKNTEAFF	TGTGCCAGTAGTGACTGGAAGAACACTGAAGCTTTCTTT
TRBV27	once	TRBJ2-2	TRBD1	CASSSLQGAAGELFF	TGTGCCAGCAGTTCGTTACAGGGGGCCGCCGGGGAGCTGTTTTTT
TRBV4-3	few	TRBJ2-2	NA	CASSQDTLTGELFF	TGCGCCAGCAGCCAAGATACTCTCACCGGGGAGCTGTTTTTT
TRBV25-1	NA	TRBJ2-5	NA	CASSEFGDQETQYF	TGTGCCAGCAGTGAATTTGGGGACCAAGAGACCCAGTACTTC
TRBV19	NA	TRBJ1-1	TRBD1	CASSTGGAYTEAFF	TGTGCCAGTAGTACAGGGGGCGCTTACACTGAAGCTTTCTTT
TRBV6-6	few	TRBJ2-1	NA	CASSYSGGATSYNEQFF	TGTGCCAGCAGTTACTCAGGCGGGGCCACCTCCTACAATGAGCAGTTCTTC
TRBV28	few	TRBJ1-3	NA	CAPKGRGGNTIYF	TGTGCCCCGAAAGGCAGGGGCGGAAACACCATATATTTT
TRBV10-2	NA	TRBJ2-7	TRBD1	CASSGHRDRGSYEQYF	TGCGCCAGCAGTGGCCACCGGGACAGGGGATCCTACGAGCAGTACTTC
TRBV19	few	TRBJ1-4	NA	CASKEAINEKLFF	TGTGCCAGCAAGGAGGCGATAAATGAAAAACTGTTTTTT
TRBV7-8	many	TRBJ2-2	NA	CASSLGRGWGPGPHTGELFF	TGTGCCAGCAGCTTAGGTCGGGGGTGGGGGCCAGGGCCCCACACCGGGGAGCTGTTTTTT
TRBV12-3/TRBV12-4	many	TRBJ1-4	NA	CASSFSSEKLFF	TGTGCCAGCAGCTTCTCCTCGGAAAAACTGTTTTTT
TRBV7-8	many	TRBJ2-1	TRBD2	CASSLVAGGHPRNEQFF	TGTGCCAGCAGCTTAGTGGCGGGGGGCCACCCCCGCAATGAGCAGTTCTTC
TRBV6-5	many	TRBJ2-1	NA	CASSYGASSYNEQFF	TGTGCCAGCAGTTACGGGGCAAGCTCCTACAATGAGCAGTTCTTC
TRBV6-6	few	TRBJ2-5	NA	CASSYVRSKETQYF	TGTGCCAGCAGTTACGTGCGGAGCAAAGAGACCCAGTACTTC
TRBV29-1	few	TRBJ2-1	NA	CTVGTPGSGEQFF	TGTACCGTCGGGACCCCGGGCAGCGGTGAGCAGTTCTTC
TRBV7-9	few	TRBJ2-7	TRBD1	CASSHDRAPYEQYF	TGTGCCAGCAGCCACGACAGGGCTCCCTACGAGCAGTACTTC
TRBV7-2	many	TRBJ2-2	TRBD2	CASSPRGLAGGTNTGELFF	TGTGCCAGCAGCCCCCGGGGACTAGCGGGGGGAACGAACACCGGGGAGCTGTTTTTT
TRBV20-1	NA	TRBJ2-4	NA	CSAQKSQLSWDKNIQYF	TGCAGTGCCCAGAAGTCCCAGCTTAGCTGGGACAAAAACATTCAGTACTTC
TRBV6-1	few	TRBJ1-6	NA	CASSEDPAGTNSPLHF	TGTGCCAGCAGTGAAGACCCGGCCGGGACCAATTCACCCCTCCACTTT
TRBV6-2/TRBV6-3	many	TRBJ2-1	TRBD2	CASNLAGGPNEQFF	TGTGCCAGCAATCTAGCGGGGGGGCCTAATGAGCAGTTCTTC
TRBV7-8	few	TRBJ2-3	NA	CASSLFRQGTDTQYF	TGTGCCAGCAGCTTATTCCGACAGGGCACAGATACGCAGTATTTT
TRBV5-1	few	TRBJ2-7	TRBD1	CASSPWTGGYDFSEQYF	TGCGCCAGCAGCCCGTGGACAGGGGGGTACGACTTCTCCGAGCAGTACTTC
TRBV5-4	NA	TRBJ2-5	TRBD2	CASSTSGMYQETQYF	TGTGCCAGCAGCACTAGCGGGATGTACCAAGAGACCCAGTACTTC
TRBV7-9	NA	TRBJ2-3	NA	CASSSGGAGDYTDTQYF	TGTGCCAGCAGCTCGGGGGGCGCGGGGGACTACACAGATACGCAGTATTTT
TRBV9	NA	TRBJ2-1	TRBD1	CASSLGQGMNEQFF	TGTGCCAGCAGCTTAGGACAGGGGATGAATGAGCAGTTCTTC
TRBV7-6	NA	TRBJ1-1	NA	CASSSIDRIGRDTEAFF	TGTGCCAGCAGCTCCATTGACAGGATAGGAAGGGACACTGAAGCTTTCTTT
TRBV28	once	TRBJ1-2	NA	CASSLIAGANGYTF	TGTGCCAGCAGTCTAATTGCAGGGGCGAATGGCTACACCTTC
TRBV6-1	NA	TRBJ1-2	NA	CASSEAHDVGQGSYGYTF	TGTGCCAGCAGTGAAGCGCATGACGTCGGCCAAGGTAGCTATGGCTACACCTTC
TRBV4-3	few	TRBJ2-3	NA	CASSQERTMGVLRTDTQYF	TGCGCCAGCAGCCAAGAAAGGACAATGGGGGTACTCCGCACAGATACGCAGTATTTT
TRBV10-3	NA	TRBJ2-6	TRBD1	CAISKYYPDRAEGGRSGANVLTF	TGTGCCATCAGCAAGTATTACCCGGACAGGGCTGAAGGGGGCCGCTCTGGGGCCAACGTCCTGACTTTC
TRBV27	NA	TRBJ1-2	NA	CASSPVTRLIPLSGYTF	TGTGCCAGCAGCCCCGTAACCCGCCTCATTCCCCTAAGCGGCTACACCTTC
TRBV11-1	few	TRBJ2-7	NA	CASSLAANYEQYF	TGTGCCAGCAGCTTAGCAGCTAACTACGAGCAGTACTTC
TRBV7-8	NA	TRBJ2-4	NA	CASSWGERDIKNIQYF	TGTGCCAGCAGCTGGGGAGAAAGGGACATAAAAAACATTCAGTACTTC
TRBV28	NA	TRBJ1-5	TRBD1	CASWRTGAFNQPQHF	TGTGCCAGCTGGAGGACAGGGGCATTCAATCAGCCCCAGCATTTT
TRBV27	NA	TRBJ2-7	TRBD1	CASSLLSDRGSYEQYF	TGTGCCAGCAGTTTATTATCGGACAGGGGCTCCTACGAGCAGTACTTC
TRBV6-5	few	TRBJ1-6	NA	CASSYGPQSIYNSPLHF	TGTGCCAGCAGTTACGGGCCCCAAAGCATCTATAATTCACCCCTCCACTTT
TRBV20-1	NA	TRBJ2-3	TRBD2	CSANPIWTSGGDADTQYF	TGCAGTGCTAACCCGATCTGGACTAGCGGGGGTGACGCAGATACGCAGTATTTT
TRBV9	NA	TRBJ2-1	NA	CASSVEGSNYNEQFF	TGTGCCAGCAGCGTAGAGGGCAGCAACTACAATGAGCAGTTCTTC
TRBV7-2	NA	TRBJ2-3	NA	CASCLLSDSHRPDTQYF	TGTGCCAGCTGCTTATTGTCGGACAGCCACCGCCCAGATACGCAGTATTTT
TRBV7-8	NA	TRBJ1-4	NA	CASSFNNEKLFF	TGTGCCAGCAGCTTTAATAATGAAAAACTGTTTTTT
TRBV6-5	NA	TRBJ1-6	NA	CASSYSSGFGNSPLHF	TGTGCCAGCAGTTACTCGTCAGGGTTCGGAAATTCACCCCTCCACTTT
TRBV6-5	NA	TRBJ1-3	TRBD1	CASSYGTGGFGNTIYF	TGTGCCAGCAGTTACGGGACAGGGGGTTTTGGAAACACCATATATTTT
TRBV6-1	NA	TRBJ2-5	TRBD2	CASSPKPGLAEETQYF	TGTGCCAGCAGTCCAAAACCGGGACTAGCGGAAGAGACCCAGTACTTC
TRBV27	few	TRBJ1-3	NA	CASSTETPLQRDTIYF	TGTGCCAGCAGCACGGAAACCCCTCTACAAAGGGACACCATATATTTT
TRBV4-1	few	TRBJ1-1	NA	CASSQVHTNTEAFF	TGCGCCAGCAGCCAAGTACATACGAACACTGAAGCTTTCTTT